This T cell receptor (beta chain) was retrieved from a study of cytomegalovirus exposure and HLA in healthy donors. Study outcomes and limitations: Whilst most TCR sequences proved rare, a subset of public TCRs occurred across many donors.

Researchers ran the PCR with 60 Vbeta and 13 Jbeta primers. Authors' analysis steps: Later, tens of millions of unique TCR beta chains were counted in an analysis, and roughly 11 million of them were shared. Sequencing was performed with immunoSEQ multiplex PCR; in TCRdb, only in-frame clones are kept and a portion is missing. Clone size and V and J calls were adopted from that table, with D and trimming inferred from the DNA. The table lists approximately 180,000 clones, approximately 86% of them singletons. CDR1 SGHVS and CDR2 FNYEAQ come from the germline V gene. V lost 5 bases and J lost 2; bases outside the gene matches: 4. The CDR3 is 14 residues long. Notes on this clone: The antigen is not known.

The receptor was derived from a woman under 30 in good health and CMV-seronegative. The source material was PBMCs. The V and J genes are TRBV7-6 and TRBJ2-5; 8 positions agree with TRBD1. CDR3 protein: CASSLRTGQETQYF. CDR3 bases: TGTGCCAGCAGCCTTCGGACAGGGCAAGAGACCCAGTACTTC.